This TCR beta chain was obtained from a study of cytomegalovirus exposure and HLA in healthy donors. Whole-study results and caveats: The listing of 150 to 200 TCR beta chains classed them as cytomegalovirus-associated. Researchers reported in a later analysis that a missense DCLRE1C variant was tied to TCR beta V- and J-gene trimming. Later work found that TCR association rates differed between HLA loci; DRB1 had the most and HLA-C the fewest.

This CDR3 is 13 amino acids long. The V and J ends lost 4 bases and 4 bases respectively, with 9 bases between them. In germline, CDR1 is SGHNT, CDR2 YYREEE (reference sequence). Concerning this clone itself: Its antigen is unidentified.

Primers for the PCR totalled 60 Vbeta and 13 Jbeta. TCRdb keeps only in-frame clones here, not all; method: immunoSEQ multiplex PCR. The top ten clones hold around 6.1% of a sample with more than 95,000 clones, over 75% of them seen once. The receptor was derived from a man aged 55 to 70 in good health and CMV-seropositive. This chain links TRBV5-4 with TRBJ1-3, with D possibly being TRBD1 (5 bases). Sequencing used PBMCs. CDR3 nucleotides: TGTGCCAGCAGCCCCGACAGAGGAAACACCATATATTTT. It specifies CASSPDRGNTIYF.